This T cell receptor (beta chain) was identified in a study of shared clonotypes between healthy human individuals (dated by TCRdb to the early 2020s). Describing the broader study: The cohort comprised a couple of women and a few men aged 18 to 49 years. Per donor, three plates each were used for CD4 naive and CD4 memory, two for CD8 naive, and one for CD8 memory. Blood TCR repertoires of several healthy adults were deeply sequenced to estimate repertoire size and the extent of clonotype sharing between individuals. Libraries were prepared and TCR repertoires were sequenced by different laboratories using diverse techniques, in order to increase sequencing depth and limit assay-specific biases. Leukapheresis yielded between about 0.85 and 9.5 billion PBMCs per donor.

CD8 naive samples were CD45RO-negative cells positively selected for CCR7, giving a CD45RA+CCR7+ population that excluded TemRA cells. The donors were healthy, HIV-negative adults who had no recently reported acute infections or vaccinations. Every donor was a Caucasian adult living in Nashville, Tennessee, USA. Blood was collected by leukapheresis, and PBMCs were isolated by Ficoll-Histopaque density gradient centrifugation and then cryopreserved in liquid nitrogen vapor phase. Analytical flow cytometry was used to check the purity and quantity of every magnetically sorted T cell population. Genomic DNA was isolated from each sorted fraction and quantified by UV absorbance on a Nanodrop 2000c. Study-wide findings and limitations: Compared with non-shared clonotypes, the clonotypes found in all four sorted-subset donors had higher generation probabilities. Across a few donors, approximately 4.9% of naive CD4, around 3.3% of naive CD8, 2.3% of memory CD4, and about 0.4% of memory CD8 clonotypes were shared. Even with the large sequencing depth, rarefaction of the sorted-subset datasets indicated that sequencing was incomplete. Larger estimated clonotype richness was generally found for naive subsets than for memory subsets. The small number of donors limited the genetic and exposure-history diversity represented. Only blood was sampled, and tissue TCR repertoires likely differ from those in blood. Based on pairwise subsampling, the degree of clonotype sharing among donors was expected to be affected by sequencing depth.

CDR1 and CDR2, looked up from the germline V gene, are SNHLY and FYNNEI. The CDR3, from cysteine to phenylalanine, totals 14 residues. Solely the CDR3 DNA is kept, with 42 bases framed from the first base. Trimming at the junction amounts to 6 bases on V and 1 base on J, and the germline ends lie 11 bases apart. Using the deep immunoSEQ assay, TCR CDR3 regions were amplified from genomic DNA by multiplex PCR. Extracted genomic DNA from each cell subset was distributed evenly across all wells of several immunoSEQ 96-well plates, and each plate was treated as a replicate. For sorted subsets, each replicate PCR was loaded with approximately 0.2 ug genomic DNA, equivalent to about 30,000 T cell genomes. Purified libraries were measured with a Qubit 3.0 fluorometer, size-checked on a Bioanalyzer 2100, and measured again with the KAPA Library Quantification kit. Every immunoSEQ 96-well plate was sequenced on a dedicated single-read 150-cycle Illumina NextSeq 550 flow cell. From the authors' description of their analysis: Because the immunoSEQ output included only junctional sequences and no quality scores, the filtering could not be the same as the filtering used for full-length reads. Sequences were annotated with PyIR, a Python wrapper for IgBLAST v1.9, using IMGT germline references to assign V/J genes and CDR3. Reads with weak V/J assignments (E-value above 1e-6), missing CDR3, stop codons, out-of-frame junctions, or ambiguous translated residues were removed. V3J clonotypes were defined as sequences sharing the same inferred V gene, J gene, and CDR3 amino acid sequence. The percentage overlap between two repertoires was calculated by dividing the number of shared unique clonotypes by the size of the smaller repertoire. Repertoire richness was assessed with RTK rarefaction, the Chao1 estimator, and Recon v2.1 estimates of unobserved clonotypes. For all TCRbeta clonotypes obtained by the gDNA method from a handful of donors, generation probabilities were computed with OLGA. This immuneACCESS table, as held by TCRdb, lists in-frame sequences with V and J called but not all clones. Of the missing ones, under half trace to an unresolved V gene in checked studies; the others have no known cause. V, J and clone size were drawn from that table, and D and trimming were deduced from the DNA. The sample data list 630,000 or so clones, and roughly 98% of these were observed just once. The top ten clonotypes cover 0.3% of the sample.

With regard to this clone: Its antigen is currently not known. Per-base qualities were not stored, and no clone one base away is much larger.

Here the chain combines TRBV2 and TRBJ2-3, with the D segment identity uncertain. The TCR sequence derives from a man younger than 45 in good health. Material: naive CD8+ T cells sorted from blood. Per the publication, the cell subset or site label means: CD45RA+CCR7+. The CDR3 has the sequence CASSDEIRTDTQYF. DNA sequence: TGTGCCAGCAGCGACGAGATTCGCACAGATACGCAGTATTTT.